What follows describes a single T cell receptor beta chain. Its antigen remains unknown. The CDR3 sequence is 13 residues long. Germline values: CDR1 DFQATT, CDR2 SNEGSKA (reference sequence). After skipping T cell sorting, the authors isolated total RNA from whole blood. TCRdb re-called the 5' RACE reads and gives one entry per CDR3 protein, without DNA. The sample table includes around 410,000 distinct CDR3 sequences. The data are from a study of monozygotic twins with inflammatory bowel disease. The study's findings and limits: Among IBD patients, TCRbeta diversity (inverse Simpson) was lower than in healthy co-twins.

The sequence came from a human donor with ulcerative colitis or Crohn's disease, or a healthy co-twin of an affected twin (not recorded which). The chain joins TRBV20-1 to TRBJ1-2; TCRdb selects TRBD1, and the lack of DNA leaves this call unchecked. Sequences were obtained from blood. CDR3 in amino acids: CSARGTGADGYTF.